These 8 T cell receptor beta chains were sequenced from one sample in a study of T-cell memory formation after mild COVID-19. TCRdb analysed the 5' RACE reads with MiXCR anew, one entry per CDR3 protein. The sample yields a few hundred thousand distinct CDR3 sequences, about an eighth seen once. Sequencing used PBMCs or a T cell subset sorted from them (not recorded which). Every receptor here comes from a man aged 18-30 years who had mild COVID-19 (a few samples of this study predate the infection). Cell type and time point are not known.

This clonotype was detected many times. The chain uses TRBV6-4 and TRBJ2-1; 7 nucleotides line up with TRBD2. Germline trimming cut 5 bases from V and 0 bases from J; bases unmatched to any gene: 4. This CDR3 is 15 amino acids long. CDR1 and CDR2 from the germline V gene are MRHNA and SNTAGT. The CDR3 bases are TGTGCCAGCAGTCCAAGGACTAGCTCCTACAATGAGCAGTTCTTC. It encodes CASSPRTSSYNEQFF.

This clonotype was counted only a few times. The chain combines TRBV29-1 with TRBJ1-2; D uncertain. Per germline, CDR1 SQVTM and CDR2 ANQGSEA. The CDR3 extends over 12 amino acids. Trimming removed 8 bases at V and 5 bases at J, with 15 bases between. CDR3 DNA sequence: TGCAGCCCCTGCGAAGGTCGTTATGGCTACACCTTC. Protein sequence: CSPCEGRYGYTF.

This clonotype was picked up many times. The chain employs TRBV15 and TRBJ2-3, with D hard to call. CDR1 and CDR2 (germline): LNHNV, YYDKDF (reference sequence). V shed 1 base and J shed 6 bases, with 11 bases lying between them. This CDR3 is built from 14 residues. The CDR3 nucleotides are TGTGCCACCAGCAGAGGGAACGGGCTGGATACGCAGTATTTT. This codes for CATSRGNGLDTQYF.

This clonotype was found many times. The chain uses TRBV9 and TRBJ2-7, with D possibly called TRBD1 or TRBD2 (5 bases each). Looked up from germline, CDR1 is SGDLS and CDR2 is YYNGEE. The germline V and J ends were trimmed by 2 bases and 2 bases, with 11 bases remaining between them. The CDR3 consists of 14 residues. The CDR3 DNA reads TGTGCCAGCAGCGTGACACCGGGACCCTACGAGCAGTACTTC. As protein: CASSVTPGPYEQYF.

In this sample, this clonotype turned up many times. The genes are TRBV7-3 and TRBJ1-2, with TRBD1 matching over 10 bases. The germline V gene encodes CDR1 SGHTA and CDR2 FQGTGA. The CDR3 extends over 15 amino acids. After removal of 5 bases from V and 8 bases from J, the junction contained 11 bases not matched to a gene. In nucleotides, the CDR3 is TGTGCCAGCAGCCCGAGAAGCGGGACAGGGGTGGGCTACACCTTC. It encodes CASSPRSGTGVGYTF.

CDR3 bases: TGTGCCAGCAGCCCTTGGGGAGGGGGAGACGAGCAGTACTTC. Encoded protein: CASSPWGGGDEQYF. V and J are TRBV12-3 or TRBV12-4 and TRBJ2-7; D might be TRBD2 (7 bases). Trimming pared 6 bases from V and 5 bases from J, leaving 17 bases between. There are 14 residues in the CDR3.

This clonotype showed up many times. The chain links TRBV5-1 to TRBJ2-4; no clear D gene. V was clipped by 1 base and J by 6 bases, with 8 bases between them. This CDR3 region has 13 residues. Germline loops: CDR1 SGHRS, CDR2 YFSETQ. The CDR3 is CASSLSPGNIQYF. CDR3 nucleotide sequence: TGCGCCAGCAGCTTGTCACCTGGAAACATTCAGTACTTC.

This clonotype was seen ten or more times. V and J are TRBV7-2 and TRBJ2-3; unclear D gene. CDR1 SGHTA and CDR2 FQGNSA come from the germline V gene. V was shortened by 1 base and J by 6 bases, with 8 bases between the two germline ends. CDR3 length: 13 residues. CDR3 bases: TGTGCCAGCAGCTTAGAACGTGAGGATACGCAGTATTTT. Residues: CASSLEREDTQYF.